A single sample is the source of the 22 T cell receptor beta chains below, sequenced in a study of OX40 agonist ivuxolimab in advanced cancers. The repertoire was sequenced with immunoSEQ multiplex PCR; TCRdb's copy has only in-frame clones and lacks some. The data contain just over 90,000 clones, 85% to 95% of them singletons. This material consisted of CD4+ or CD8+ T cells sorted from blood, taken in a trial of the OX40 agonist ivuxolimab. These receptors all come from an adult with an advanced solid tumor such as melanoma, head and neck, liver or kidney cancer.

This chain links TRBV29-1 with TRBJ1-2, with 8 positions matching TRBD1. The germline V gene has CDR1 SQVTM and CDR2 ANQGSEA. The CDR3 runs to 11 residues. V was pared by 7 bases and J by 6 bases, with 4 bases of the junction left unmatched. This CDR3 reads CSAGQGDGYTF. CDR3 nucleotide sequence: TGCAGCGCCGGACAGGGTGATGGCTACACCTTC.

In its sample, this clone was seen once. V and J are TRBV6-5 and TRBJ2-1, with D perhaps matching TRBD1 (5 bases). Germline V gene sequence: CDR1 MNHEY, CDR2 SVGAGI. CDR3 length equals 14 residues. V lost 5 bases and J lost 3, with 11 bases in between. As DNA, the CDR3 is TGTGCCAGCAGTCTCGGACAAGACTACAATGAGCAGTTCTTC. It specifies CASSLGQDYNEQFF.

J is TRBJ2-1 and V is TRBV2, with TRBD2 matching 9 bases. Germline-derived CDR1 and CDR2 are SNHLY and FYNNEI. The CDR3 is made up of 15 amino acids. With V trimmed by 7 bases and J by 7 bases, 11 bases remained unmatched. The CDR3 coding sequence is TGTGCCAGCATCCAGGGGACTAGCCTGCTGAATGAGCAGTTCTTC. Translating it yields CASIQGTSLLNEQFF.

For the CDR3, the DNA is TGTGCCAGCAGTTACTCCGGACTAGCGGGAGGAAGCGAGCAGTACTTC. Translation: CASSYSGLAGGSEQYF. The V and J genes are TRBV6-5 and TRBJ2-7, with 14 bases aligning to TRBD2. The trim removed 0 bases at V and 6 bases at J, leaving 4 bases unmatched. The CDR3 covers 16 residues. The germline gives CDR1 MNHEY, CDR2 SVGAGI.

This chain links TRBV6-5 with TRBJ1-4; D might be TRBD1 (5 bases). Germline assignment: CDR1 MNHEY and CDR2 SVGAGI. The CDR3 extends over 13 amino acids. The ends were cut back, 1 base at V and 5 bases at J, with 5 bases in the middle. The CDR3 spells CASSYYRNEKLFF. The CDR3 DNA sequence: TGTGCCAGCAGTTACTACAGGAATGAAAAACTGTTTTTT.

This sequence joins TRBV9 and TRBJ1-6; D possibly corresponds to TRBD1 (5 bases). The CDR3 has 16 amino acids. Deletions cut 0 bases from V and 0 bases from J, with 7 bases between. Germline V lookup: CDR1 SGDLS, CDR2 YYNGEE. CDR3: CASSVEGSSYNSPLHF. The CDR3 nucleotides are TGTGCCAGCAGCGTAGAGGGGAGCTCCTATAATTCACCCCTCCACTTT. Using reference TRBV9 and TRBJ1-6 for the parts outside the CDR3, the full variable domain is DSGVTQTPKHLITATGQRVTLRCSPRSGDLSVYWYQQSLDQGLQFLIQYYNGEERAKGNILERFSAQQFPDLHSELNLSSLELGDSALYFCASSVEGSSYNSPLHFGNGTRLTVT.

This rearrangement joins TRBV13 to TRBJ2-7; TRBD1 matches at 8 bases. CDR1 is PRHDT and CDR2 is FYEKMQ in the germline V gene (reference sequence). Germline trimming cut 4 bases from V and 5 bases from J; bases unmatched to any gene: 1. The CDR3 is made up of 12 amino acids. The CDR3 here is CASSSDRDEQYF. Here the CDR3 DNA reads TGTGCCAGCAGCTCGGACAGGGACGAGCAGTACTTC.

The chain uses TRBV7-6 and TRBJ2-5, with unresolved D. This CDR3 spans 16 amino acids. Trimming took 2 bases from V and 3 from J, leaving 16 bases between them. The germline gives CDR1 SGHVS, CDR2 FNYEAQ. The CDR3 region has the DNA TGTGCCAGCAGCTTAAGGGCACCCAACCCTAAAGAGACCCAGTACTTC. This codes for CASSLRAPNPKETQYF.

J is TRBJ2-7 and V is TRBV5-1; 10 bases fit TRBD2. CDR1 and CDR2 (germline): SGHRS, YFSETQ. This CDR3 contains 16 residues. The V segment lost 7 bases and the J segment 0 bases; nucleotides outside the gene matches: 10. The DNA for the CDR3 is TGCGCCAGCCGACTAGCGGGTAGCCCTTACTCCTACGAGCAGTACTTC. It is translated as CASRLAGSPYSYEQYF.

The chain uses TRBV6-5 and TRBJ1-1, with 9 bases that match TRBD1. CDR1 and CDR2 from the germline V gene are MNHEY and SVGAGI. The CDR3 runs 13 residues. The junction had 3 bases not matched to a gene; V was cut back by 0 bases and J by 10 bases. The CDR3 nucleotides are TGTGCCAGCAGTTACTCTGGGACAGGGACAGCTTTCTTT. This sequence encodes CASSYSGTGTAFF.

The J gene is TRBJ2-7, the V gene TRBV29-1; D remains unclear. The V end lost 4 bases, the J end lost 0 bases, and 10 bases lay between the germline ends. From germline, CDR1 is SQVTM and CDR2 ANQGSEA. The CDR3 is made up of 13 amino acids. CDR3 in amino acids: CSVVAGSSYEQYF. CDR3 nucleotides: TGCAGCGTTGTTGCCGGGTCCTCCTACGAGCAGTACTTC.

The genes are TRBV9 and TRBJ2-7; TRBD2 matches 8 bases. Germline loops: CDR1 SGDLS, CDR2 YYNGEE. Trimming cost V 7 bases and J 4 bases; bases outside gene matches: 10. CDR3 length: 14 residues. The CDR3 sequence: CASGAGSGGYEQYF. DNA of the CDR3: TGTGCCAGCGGGGCGGGAAGCGGGGGATACGAGCAGTACTTC.

The chain couples TRBV9 to TRBJ2-7, with 7 bases aligning to TRBD1. Looked up from germline, CDR1 is SGDLS and CDR2 is YYNGEE. The CDR3 has 16 amino acids. J lost 1 base, V lost 0 bases, and 7 bases had no gene match. CDR3 region: CASSVGTGWASYEQYF. DNA for the CDR3: TGTGCCAGCAGCGTAGGGACAGGATGGGCATCCTACGAGCAGTACTTC.

The V call is TRBV27, the J call TRBJ2-7; TRBD1 or TRBD2 may be the D gene (5 bases each). Trimming took off 6 bases at V and 6 bases at J, with 15 bases between the two ends. The CDR3 totals 13 residues. CDR1 and CDR2 (germline): MNHEY, SMNVEV (reference sequence). The DNA for the CDR3 is TGTGCCAGCAGCGAACCTAGGGGACGCGAGCAGTACTTC. This codes for CASSEPRGREQYF.

The chain carries TRBV4-3 and TRBJ1-6; a weak D match, TRBD1 (5 bases). The CDR3 is made up of 14 amino acids. Trimming left V 0 bases short and J 7 bases short, with 7 bases between. The germline V gene encodes CDR1 LGHNA and CDR2 YSLEER. The CDR3 is CASSQDEGNSPLHF. Here the CDR3 DNA reads TGCGCCAGCAGCCAAGACGAGGGGAATTCACCCCTCCACTTT.

V and J are TRBV9 and TRBJ2-2, with D perhaps matching TRBD1 (5 bases). The CDR3 loop spans 17 amino acids. The germline CDR1 and CDR2 sequences are SGDLS and YYNGEE. Trimming cost V 4 bases and J 4 bases, with 20 bases left between them. CDR3 nucleotide sequence: TGTGCCAGCAGCCCTTCTATGGACACTCGAGGCACCGGGGAGCTGTTTTTT. Protein: CASSPSMDTRGTGELFF.

V gene TRBV10-3 combines with J gene TRBJ2-3, with 8 bases identical to TRBD1. Germline V gene data show CDR1 as ENHRY and CDR2 as SYGVKD. This CDR3 region has 15 residues. With 5 bases clipped from V and 2 bases from J, the junction kept 6 bases outside the gene matches. DNA for the CDR3: TGTGCCATCAGTTTGACAGGGGACTTCACAGATACGCAGTATTTT. It specifies CAISLTGDFTDTQYF.

The genes are TRBV4-3 and TRBJ1-2; TRBD1 might be the D (6 bases). Germline V lookup: CDR1 LGHNA, CDR2 YSLEER. The germline V and J ends were trimmed by 0 bases and 5 bases, with 13 bases remaining between them. CDR3 length: 15 amino acids. The CDR3, as DNA: TGCGCCAGCAGCCAAGATAGGGGGGTTGGGTATGGCTACACCTTC. Translated: CASSQDRGVGYGYTF.

The genes are TRBV2 and TRBJ2-7; no clear D gene. V was cut by 5 bases and J by 3 bases, with 8 bases left in between. The CDR3 extends over 12 amino acids. The germline gives CDR1 SNHLY, CDR2 FYNNEI. CDR3 amino acids: CASSSRNYEQYF. The CDR3 DNA follows: TGTGCCAGCAGTAGTAGAAACTACGAGCAGTACTTC.

In this sample, this clone turned up once. One end of the junction varies from germline; a read error may be responsible. The gene calls are TRBV2 and TRBJ1-2; D unresolved. CDR1 and CDR2 (germline): SNHLY, FYNNEI. This CDR3 has 10 amino acids. CDR3 DNA sequence: TGTGCCAGCTATTGGACCTATTTACAATTC. This sequence encodes CASYWTYLQF.

The CDR3 here is CASSQGRAGGNTEAFF. The CDR3 DNA reads TGTGCCAGCAGCCAAGGGAGGGCCGGTGGGAACACTGAAGCTTTCTTT. The chain carries TRBV14 and TRBJ1-1; no definite D call. Trimming removed 1 base at V and 1 base at J, with 13 bases between. CDR1 and CDR2 (germline): SGHDN, FVKESK. CDR3 size: 16 residues. The full variable domain, with the rest looked up from reference TRBV14 and TRBJ1-1, is EAGVTQFPSHSVIEKGQTVTLRCDPISGHDNLYWYRRVMGKEIKFLLHFVKESKQDESGMPNNRFLAERTGGTYSTLKVQPAELEDSGVYFCASSQGRAGGNTEAFFGQGTRLTVV.

V is TRBV29-1 and J is TRBJ2-2, with D tentatively TRBD2 (5 bases). Per germline, CDR1 SQVTM and CDR2 ANQGSEA. The CDR3 has 13 residues. The V end was cut by 4 bases, the J end by 3 bases, with 9 bases between. The CDR3 is CSVGTRDTGELFF. Written as DNA, the CDR3 is TGCAGCGTTGGCACTAGGGACACCGGGGAGCTGTTTTTT.